The rows below give T cell receptor beta chains drawn from one sample of a study of cytotoxic CD8 clonotypes in ibrutinib-treated CLL. Only in-frame clones appear in the TCRdb table, and some are missing; sequencing was by immunoSEQ multiplex PCR. The sample has approximately 57,000 clones; 55% to 65% are singletons. The specimen comprised PBMCs, sampled after 24 months of ibrutinib treatment. The receptors shown here come from a human donor with chronic lymphocytic leukemia. Each CDR3 is given with its conserved first and last residue. A D gene is named only where the DNA matches it firmly. Size tells how often a clone was seen (once, few, many) or the class of an expanded clone, and some rows leave it out.

v_call: TRBV5-6; d_call: .; clone_size: .; j_call: TRBJ1-1; cdr3_nt: TGTGCCAGCAGCTTGGTTGACCAGGCCTGGAACACTGAAGCTTTCTTT; cdr3_aa: CASSLVDQAWNTEAFF
v_call: TRBV2; d_call: .; clone_size: .; j_call: TRBJ2-1; cdr3_nt: TGTGCCAGCAGTGTTTCGGGAGAGCAGTTCTTC; cdr3_aa: CASSVSGEQFF
v_call: TRBV18; d_call: .; clone_size: .; j_call: TRBJ1-2; cdr3_nt: TGTGCCAGCTCACCCGTGACCTATGGCTACACCTTC; cdr3_aa: CASSPVTYGYTF
v_call: TRBV19; d_call: TRBD1; clone_size: .; j_call: TRBJ1-3; cdr3_nt: TGTGCCTACTTACAGGGGGCTACAGGAAACACCATATATTTT; cdr3_aa: CAYLQGATGNTIYF
v_call: TRBV19; d_call: TRBD1; clone_size: .; j_call: TRBJ2-3; cdr3_nt: TGTGCCAGTAGTTTGGGACAGGGGGCAGATACGCAGTATTTT; cdr3_aa: CASSLGQGADTQYF
v_call: TRBV28; d_call: .; clone_size: .; j_call: TRBJ2-5; cdr3_nt: TGTGCCAGCAGTAAACAAGAGACCCAGTACTTC; cdr3_aa: CASSKQETQYF
v_call: TRBV28; d_call: .; clone_size: .; j_call: TRBJ1-5; cdr3_nt: TGTGCCAGCAGTAAGAATCAGCCCCAGCATTTT; cdr3_aa: CASSKNQPQHF
v_call: TRBV10-1; d_call: .; clone_size: .; j_call: TRBJ1-2; cdr3_nt: TGCGCCAGCAGTGATACGGGGTTGATGCGCTACACCTTC; cdr3_aa: CASSDTGLMRYTF
v_call: TRBV28; d_call: .; clone_size: few; j_call: TRBJ1-5; cdr3_nt: TGTGCCAGCCGAGGAACCCGAAGGGGAAGCAATCAGCCCCAGCATTTT; cdr3_aa: CASRGTRRGSNQPQHF
v_call: TRBV6-5; d_call: .; clone_size: .; j_call: TRBJ1-2; cdr3_nt: TGTGCCAGCAGTTACTCGACAGGAAACTATGGCTACACCTTC; cdr3_aa: CASSYSTGNYGYTF
v_call: TRBV27; d_call: TRBD1; clone_size: .; j_call: TRBJ1-1; cdr3_nt: TGTGCCAGCAGTTGGAGACAGGGGGCCTCTGAAGCTTTCTTT; cdr3_aa: CASSWRQGASEAFF
v_call: TRBV6-5; d_call: TRBD1; clone_size: .; j_call: TRBJ2-5; cdr3_nt: TGTGCCAGCAGTTATTCTTACAGGGGTCAAGAGACCCAGTACTTC; cdr3_aa: CASSYSYRGQETQYF